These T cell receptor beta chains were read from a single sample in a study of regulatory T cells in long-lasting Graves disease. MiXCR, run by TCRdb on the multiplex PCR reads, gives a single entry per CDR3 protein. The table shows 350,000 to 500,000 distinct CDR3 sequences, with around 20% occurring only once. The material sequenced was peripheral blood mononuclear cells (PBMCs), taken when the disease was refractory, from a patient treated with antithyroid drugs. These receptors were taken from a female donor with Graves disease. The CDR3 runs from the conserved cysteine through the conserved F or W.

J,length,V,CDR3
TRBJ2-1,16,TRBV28,CASSSPAGGSHNEQFF
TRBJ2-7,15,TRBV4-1,CASSQDLANSYEQYF
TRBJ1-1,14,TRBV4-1,CASSQGRLNTEAFF
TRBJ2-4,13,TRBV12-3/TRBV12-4,CASSLKSGDIQYF
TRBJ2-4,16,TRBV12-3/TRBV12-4,CASSPGTSFAKNIQYF
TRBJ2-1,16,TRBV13,CASNRREGFSVNEQFF
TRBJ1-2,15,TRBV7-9,CASSWDRGLCVGYTF
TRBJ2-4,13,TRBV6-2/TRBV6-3,CASRAEEWSIQYF
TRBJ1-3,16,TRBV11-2,CASSLGPVGTGNTIYF
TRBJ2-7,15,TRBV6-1,CACVKGPGGSYEQYF
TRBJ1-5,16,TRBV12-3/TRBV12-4,CASTRRGIVGNQPQHF
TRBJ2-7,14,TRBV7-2,CASSDRDFKNEQYF
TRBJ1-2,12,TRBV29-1,CSVVVGPYGYTF
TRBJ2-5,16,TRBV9,CASSHHRDRGLETQYF
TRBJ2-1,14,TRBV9,CASSVGGTGDEQFF
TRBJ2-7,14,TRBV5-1,CASSLNGMLYEQYF
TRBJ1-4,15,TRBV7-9,CASSHGTGGEEKLFF
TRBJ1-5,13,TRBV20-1,CSATQVGNQPQHF
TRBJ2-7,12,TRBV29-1,CSATGDSYERYF
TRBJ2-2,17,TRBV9,CASSDRTSGPNTEELFF
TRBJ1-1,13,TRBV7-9,CASSFNQGTEAFF
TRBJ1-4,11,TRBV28,CASWENEKLFF
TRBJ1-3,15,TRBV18,CASSPQETLGNTIYF
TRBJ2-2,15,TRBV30,CAWSPTGQYTGELFF
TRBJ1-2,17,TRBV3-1,CASSQDQPGAPNYGYTF
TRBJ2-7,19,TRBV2,CASSVKLGLAGAKTYEQYF
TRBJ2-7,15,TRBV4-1,CASSQDFSLGWEQYF
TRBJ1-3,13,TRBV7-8,CASSLDSRDTIYF
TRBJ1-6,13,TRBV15,CATSREGNSPLHF
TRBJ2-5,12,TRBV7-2,CASSTSGETQYF
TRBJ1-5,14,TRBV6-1,CASRPGLGNQPQHF
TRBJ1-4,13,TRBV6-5,CASSYSEGEKLFF
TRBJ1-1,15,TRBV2,CAIRRPGRPNTEAFF
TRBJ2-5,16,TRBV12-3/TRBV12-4,CASSRRLAGPEETQYF
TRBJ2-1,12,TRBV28,CASSLVVAEQFF
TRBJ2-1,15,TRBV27,CASGVTESLYNEQFF
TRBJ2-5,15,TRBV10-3,CAISERGSSQETQYF
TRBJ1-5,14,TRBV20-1,CSAREGPDNQPQHF